This T cell receptor (beta chain) is drawn from a study of CD8+ T cells in alopecia areata. Extracted RNA was reverse transcribed into cDNA, the sequencing template. TCRdb keeps only in-frame clones here, not all; method: immunoSEQ multiplex PCR. In the table there are 75,000 to 100,000 clones, 40% to 55% of which are singletons. Alopecia areata patients had lesional scalp punch biopsies and peripheral blood taken from them. The table lists this clone with a few counts. Other DNA sequences in this specimen translate into the identical CDR3. V was pared by 6 bases and J by 0 bases, with 9 bases between. CDR3 length: 13 amino acids. Germline V gene data show CDR1 as SQVTM and CDR2 as ANQGSEA.

Sequenced input: CD4+ T cells sorted from blood. This chain links TRBV29-1 with TRBJ2-4; the D is unclear. The sequence was obtained from a human donor with alopecia areata. This CDR3 is CSVRGLAKNIQYF. Here the CDR3 DNA reads TGCAGCGTCCGAGGCTTAGCCAAAAACATTCAGTACTTC.